The 19 T cell receptor beta chains in this list originate from one sample, sequenced in a study of T cells in Graves' hyperthyroidism and ophthalmopathy. RNA transcripts provided the source from which TCR beta CDR3 regions were amplified. First-round RT-PCR of the TCR CDR3 relied on the HTBI primer set. Using its own MiXCR run on the multiplex PCR reads, TCRdb lists one record per CDR3 protein. The data contain 490,000 or so distinct CDR3 sequences, 40% to 55% of them singletons. The sample taken for sequencing was peripheral blood or thyroid tissue (not recorded which). The receptors derive from an adult woman with Graves' disease, either hyperthyroidism or ophthalmopathy (not recorded which).

This clonotype showed up just a few times. The chain recombines TRBV20-1 with TRBJ1-2; 8 bases map to TRBD1. Germline-derived CDR1 and CDR2 are DFQATT and SNEGSKA (reference sequence). This CDR3 is 12 amino acids long. V shed 6 bases, J shed 4 bases, and the junction held 4 bases outside the gene matches. The CDR3: CSATTGAYGYTF. DNA of the CDR3: TGCAGTGCCACGACAGGGGCCTATGGCTACACCTTC.

This clonotype was detected many times. The V and J genes are TRBV4-3 and TRBJ1-2, with D possibly matching TRBD1 (5 bases). The CDR3 totals 13 residues. V lost 0 bases and J 7 bases, leaving 9 bases between the germline ends. Germline V gene sequence: CDR1 LGHNA, CDR2 YSLEER. CDR3 residues: CASSQDPGTGYTF. The CDR3 DNA sequence: TGCGCCAGCAGCCAAGATCCAGGGACTGGCTACACCTTC.

The V gene is TRBV10-3, the J gene TRBJ1-1; no clear D gene. Trimming shortened V by 6 bases and J by 4 bases, and 15 bases separated the two germline ends. The germline gives CDR1 ENHRY, CDR2 SYGVKD. CDR3 size: 14 residues. CDR3 DNA: TGTGCCATCAGGGACGGGGTTCTGGCCACTGAAGCTTTCTTT. This sequence encodes CAIRDGVLATEAFF.

This chain links TRBV10-3 with TRBJ2-1; the D call may be TRBD1 or TRBD2 (5 bases each). Germline V CDR1 and CDR2: ENHRY, SYGVKD. The CDR3 is made up of 13 amino acids. V was trimmed by 6 bases and J by 5 bases, leaving 11 bases between them. CDR3 DNA: TGTGCCATCAGGGGACCCCAGGACAATGAGCAGTTCTTC. The encoded protein is CAIRGPQDNEQFF.

This clonotype was counted between two and nine times. The gene calls are TRBV29-1 and TRBJ1-1, with no clear D. This CDR3 is built from 11 residues. V lost 5 bases and J 1 base, leaving 5 bases between the germline ends. Germline loops: CDR1 SQVTM, CDR2 ANQGSEA. CDR3 in amino acids: CSVNANTEAFF. CDR3 coding DNA: TGCAGCGTTAATGCGAACACTGAAGCTTTCTTT.

This sequence joins TRBV19 and TRBJ1-4; D is ambiguous. The CDR3 has 15 amino acids. Germline CDR1 is LNHDA and CDR2 is SQIVND (reference sequence). The ends were cut back, 9 bases at V and 3 bases at J, with 17 bases in the middle. The CDR3 protein is CASASANHPNEKLFF. Written as DNA, the CDR3 is TGTGCCAGCGCCTCGGCGAATCATCCTAATGAAAAACTGTTTTTT.

Ten or more counts support this clonotype. This chain uses TRBV19 with TRBJ1-5; D remains unclear. Trimming removed 3 bases at V and 7 bases at J, with 10 bases between. Germline V gives CDR1 LNHDA, CDR2 SQIVND (reference sequence). The CDR3 runs 13 residues. In DNA, the CDR3 is TGTGCCAGTAGTATGAGGATCGGGCAGCCCCAGCATTTT. Its translation: CASSMRIGQPQHF.

The rearrangement links TRBV29-1 to TRBJ1-2, with 10 nucleotides matching TRBD1. Looked up from germline, CDR1 is SQVTM and CDR2 is ANQGSEA. The V gene end was trimmed by 7 bases and the J gene end by 4 bases; junction bases not matched to a gene: 12. The CDR3 is 15 amino acids. Here the CDR3 reads CSASSLGQGSYGYTF. The CDR3 DNA is TGCAGCGCCAGCAGCTTGGGACAGGGGTCCTATGGCTACACCTTC.

This clonotype was observed once. This chain connects TRBV20-1 to TRBJ1-1; perhaps TRBD1 as D (5 bases). Per germline, CDR1 DFQATT and CDR2 SNEGSKA (reference sequence). Between the trimmed V and J ends, which lost 3 bases and 4 bases, there was a span of 15 bases. This CDR3 has 14 residues. The CDR3 sequence: CSASLSRGLTEAFF. The CDR3, as DNA: TGCAGTGCTAGCCTATCACGGGGCCTCACTGAAGCTTTCTTT.

This clonotype was observed a few times. This chain uses TRBV28 with TRBJ1-1; D remains unclear. Trimming shortened V by 4 bases and J by 5 bases, and 14 bases separated the two germline ends. In germline, CDR1 is MDHEN, CDR2 SYDVKM. This CDR3 is 14 amino acids long. In DNA form, the CDR3 reads TGTGCCAGCAGTTCCGTACTGAGGGATACTGAAGCTTTCTTT. This translates into CASSSVLRDTEAFF. The full variable domain, with the rest looked up from reference TRBV28 and TRBJ1-1, is DVKVTQSSRYLVKRTGEKVFLECVQDMDHENMFWYRQDPGLGLRLIYFSYDVKMKEKGDIPEGYSVSREKKERFSLILESASTNQTSMYLCASSSVLRDTEAFFGQGTRLTVV.

The rearrangement joins TRBV15 to TRBJ1-5; 10 bases line up with TRBD1. The CDR3 has 17 amino acids. V trimming: 0 bases; J trimming: 3 bases; junction bases outside the gene matches: 5. Germline V gene lookup returns CDR1 LNHNV and CDR2 YYDKDF (reference sequence). This CDR3 is CATSRDRGTGDNQPQHF. CDR3 nucleotides: TGTGCCACCAGCAGAGATCGGGGGACAGGGGACAATCAGCCCCAGCATTTT.

This clonotype has only a few counts. V is TRBV29-1 and J is TRBJ2-7; D is undetermined. The length of the CDR3 is 15 residues. With 7 bases removed from V and 6 bases from J, the gap between germline ends came to 25 bases. CDR1 is SQVTM and CDR2 is ANQGSEA in the germline V gene. CDR3 DNA: TGCAGCGCCGCTCCCTCGTTAAGACCCACTGCCGAGCAGTACTTC. This translates into CSAAPSLRPTAEQYF.

This clonotype was seen at least ten times. V usage is TRBV19 and J usage is TRBJ1-5; 8 bases fit TRBD1. The V and J ends lost 4 bases and 7 bases, in that order; junction bases with no gene match: 3. The length of the CDR3 is 13 residues. The germline V gene encodes CDR1 LNHDA and CDR2 SQIVND (reference sequence). The DNA for the CDR3 is TGTGCCAGTAGTACAGGGGGCAGGCAGCCCCAGCATTTT. Translating gives CASSTGGRQPQHF. Variable domain in full (rest from reference TRBV19 and TRBJ1-5): DGGITQSPKYLFRKEGQNVTLSCEQNLNHDAMYWYRQDPGQGLRLIYYSQIVNDFQKGDIAEGYSVSREKKESFPLTVTSAQKNPTAFYLCASSTGGRQPQHFGDGTRLSIL.

This clonotype was detected many times. The rearrangement uses TRBV6-1 and TRBJ2-5; TRBD1 matches 9 bases. Germline CDR1 reads MNHNS; CDR2 reads SASEGT. There are 14 residues in the CDR3. V shed 4 bases, J shed 5 bases, and the junction held 5 bases outside the gene matches. The CDR3, as DNA: TGTGCCAGCAGTGGCCCGGACAGGGGTGAGACCCAGTACTTC. Protein sequence: CASSGPDRGETQYF.

Many counts were recorded for this clonotype. The chain employs TRBV20-1 and TRBJ2-7, with TRBD1 matching over 11 bases. CDR3 length equals 12 residues. Germline V CDR1 and CDR2: DFQATT, SNEGSKA (reference sequence). Here the CDR3 reads CRAGQGAYEQYF. The CDR3 nucleotides are TGCAGGGCGGGACAGGGGGCCTACGAGCAGTACTTC.

The chain carries TRBV19 and TRBJ2-2; D may match TRBD1 or TRBD2 (6 bases each). Germline CDR1 and CDR2: LNHDA and SQIVND (reference sequence). This CDR3 contains 15 residues. The V end lost 6 bases, the J end lost 0 bases, and 11 bases lay between the germline ends. The CDR3 spells CASSPGASNTGELFF. Written as DNA, the CDR3 is TGTGCCAGTAGCCCGGGGGCCTCGAACACCGGGGAGCTGTTTTTT.

Comments on this clonotype: A much more abundant neighbour one base away suggests this may be a read error. This rearrangement joins TRBV7-9 to TRBJ2-7, with unresolved D. Germline V gives CDR1 SEHNR, CDR2 FQNEAQ (reference sequence). The CDR3 extends over 15 amino acids. Deletions cut 0 bases from V and 0 bases from J, with 9 bases between. DNA for the CDR3: TGTGCCAGCAGCTTAGCAGGGCTGAACTCCTACGAGCAGTACTTC. Protein product: CASSLAGLNSYEQYF.

This sequence joins TRBV5-1 and TRBJ1-6, with TRBD1 identical over 9 bases. There are 14 residues in the CDR3. In germline, CDR1 is SGHRS, CDR2 YFSETQ. V was pared by 6 bases and J by 9 bases, with 7 bases of the junction left unmatched. The CDR3 sequence: CASKKDRGGSPLHF. The DNA of the CDR3 is TGCGCCAGCAAAAAGGACAGGGGTGGTTCACCCCTCCACTTT.

This clonotype was recorded many times. The genes are TRBV7-8 and TRBJ1-2; D unresolved. Trimming removed 1 base from V and 3 bases from J, with 6 bases in between. Looked up from germline, CDR1 is SGHVS and CDR2 is FQNEAQ. This CDR3 is 13 amino acids long. The CDR3 here is CASSLGGDYGYTF. The CDR3 nucleotides read TGTGCCAGCAGCTTAGGGGGAGACTATGGCTACACCTTC.